This TCR beta chain is from a study of regulatory T cells in long-lasting Graves disease. This clonotype was counted a few times. The antigen is undetermined. Both iRepertoire HTBI primers and Arm-PCR of CDR3 regions were used to build the TCR beta libraries. TCRdb passed the multiplex PCR reads through MiXCR, listing each CDR3 protein once. The data show around 400,000 distinct CDR3 sequences, around 20% seen once. Time point denoted: persistent/refractory GD, antithyroid drugs over 5 years with positive TRAb. Construction of the TCR library relied on RNA isolated from PBMCs. The length of the CDR3 is 16 residues. CDR1 DFQATT and CDR2 SNEGSKA come from the germline V gene (reference sequence). J was trimmed by 0 bases and V by 6 bases; bases with no gene match: 7. Study-wide findings and caveats: Patients with persistent disease showed a bias toward TRBV28, TRBJ1-2 and TRBJ2-5.

The starting material was peripheral blood mononuclear cells (PBMCs), obtained when the disease was refractory, from a patient treated with antithyroid drugs. The source is a female donor with Graves disease. The chain combines TRBV20-1 with TRBJ2-6; 8 bases are a match to TRBD2. CDR3 residues: CSATLAGFSGANVLTF. Here the CDR3 DNA reads TGCAGTGCGACCCTAGCGGGCTTCTCTGGGGCCAACGTCCTGACTTTC.